The entry that follows covers one TCR beta chain sequence. Antigen unknown. The PCR was carried out with 60 Vbeta primers and 13 Jbeta primers. Libraries were prepared by immunoSEQ multiplex PCR; TCRdb keeps only in-frame clonotypes and omits some of them. Counted here are some 170,000 clones, around four fifths occurring once; the ten biggest clones make up about a tenth. Germline assignment: CDR1 LNHDA and CDR2 SQIVND (reference sequence). This CDR3 is built from 16 residues. Trimming pared 1 base from V and 0 bases from J, leaving 10 bases between. The data were obtained in a study of cytomegalovirus exposure and HLA in healthy donors. Overall study findings and caveats: For TCR beta chains, V- and J-gene trimming was later linked to a missense DCLRE1C variant. Several of the most significant clusters appeared linked to common viral pathogens, based on a later analysis. Later analysis showed most CMV-associated TCR beta chains appearing HLA-restricted.

This TCR was sampled from a man aged 18 to 30 in good health and CMV-seropositive. Sequenced material: PBMCs. The gene calls are TRBV19 and TRBJ1-5; no reliable D call. CDR3: CASSIGAVYSNQPQHF. The CDR3 DNA follows: TGTGCCAGTAGTATAGGGGCAGTCTATAGCAATCAGCCCCAGCATTTT.